This T cell receptor beta chain was documented in a study of blood T cells in healthy people across ages. Study context: Per two T cells, about one barcoded beta molecule was captured through template switching.

Every sample yielded at least 6 million isolated PBMCs. The study, taken as a whole, reports: Any conclusive comparison of naive versus antigen-experienced cells was prevented by using unsorted PBMCs. The long-lived group displayed more naive CD4+ cells, plus higher diversity, than the aged donors did.

About this clonotype: The antigen is not known.

The CDR3 is made up of 14 amino acids. Germline CDR1 is SGHDN and CDR2 is FVKESK. Trimming pared 4 bases from V and 1 base from J, leaving 10 bases between. With a J-beta primer mix and a sample-barcoded 5' primer, a second PCR ran roughly 7 to 11 cycles. TCRdb passed the 5' RACE reads through MiXCR, listing each CDR3 protein once. The table records over a million distinct CDR3 sequences, under 55% of them present only once. The chain employs TRBV14 and TRBJ1-1, with D unresolved. The sequencing sample was made of blood. The source of this sequence is a woman aged 18 to 35 in good health. The CDR3 region has the DNA TGTGCCAGCAGCCCTCTGATATCGAACACTGAAGCTTTCTTT. Translated: CASSPLISNTEAFF.